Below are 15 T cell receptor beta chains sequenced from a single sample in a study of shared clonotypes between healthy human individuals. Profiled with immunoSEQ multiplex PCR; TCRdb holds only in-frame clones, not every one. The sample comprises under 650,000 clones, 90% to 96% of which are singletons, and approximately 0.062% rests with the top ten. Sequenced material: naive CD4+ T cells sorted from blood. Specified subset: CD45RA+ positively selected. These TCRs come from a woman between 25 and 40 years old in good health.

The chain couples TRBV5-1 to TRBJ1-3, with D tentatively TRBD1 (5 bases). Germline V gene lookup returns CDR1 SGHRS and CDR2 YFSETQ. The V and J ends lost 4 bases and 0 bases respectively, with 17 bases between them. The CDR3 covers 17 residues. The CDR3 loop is CASSPQGRADSGNTIYF. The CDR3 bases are TGCGCCAGCAGCCCTCAAGGCAGGGCGGACTCTGGAAACACCATATATTTT.

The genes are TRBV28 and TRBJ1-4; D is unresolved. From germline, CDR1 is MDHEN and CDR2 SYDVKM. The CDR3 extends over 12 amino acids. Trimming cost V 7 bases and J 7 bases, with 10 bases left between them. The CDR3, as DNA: TGTGCCAGCACGACCACGGGTGAAAAACTGTTTTTT. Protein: CASTTTGEKLFF. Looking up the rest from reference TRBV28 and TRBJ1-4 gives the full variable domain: DVKVTQSSRYLVKRTGEKVFLECVQDMDHENMFWYRQDPGLGLRLIYFSYDVKMKEKGDIPEGYSVSREKKERFSLILESASTNQTSMYLCASTTTGEKLFFGSGTQLSVL.

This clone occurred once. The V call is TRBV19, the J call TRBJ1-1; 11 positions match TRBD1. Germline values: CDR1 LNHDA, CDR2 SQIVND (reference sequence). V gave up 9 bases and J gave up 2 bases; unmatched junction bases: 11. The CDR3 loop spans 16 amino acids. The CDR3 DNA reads TGTGCCAGCTCGGTGGGACAGGGGGAGGGAAACACTGAAGCTTTCTTT. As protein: CASSVGQGEGNTEAFF.

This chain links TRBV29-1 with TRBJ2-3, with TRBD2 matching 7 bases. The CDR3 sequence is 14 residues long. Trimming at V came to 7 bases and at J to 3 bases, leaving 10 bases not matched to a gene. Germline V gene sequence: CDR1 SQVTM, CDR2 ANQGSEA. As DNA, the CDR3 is TGCAGCGAACGACCAGCGGGGCAAACAGATACGCAGTATTTT. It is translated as CSERPAGQTDTQYF.

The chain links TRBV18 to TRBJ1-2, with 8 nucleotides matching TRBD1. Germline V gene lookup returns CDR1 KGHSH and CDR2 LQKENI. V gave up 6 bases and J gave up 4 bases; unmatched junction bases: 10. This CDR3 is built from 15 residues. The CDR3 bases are TGTGCCAGCTCGCCTCCTGGGGGACAGGCCTATGGCTACACCTTC. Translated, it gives CASSPPGGQAYGYTF.

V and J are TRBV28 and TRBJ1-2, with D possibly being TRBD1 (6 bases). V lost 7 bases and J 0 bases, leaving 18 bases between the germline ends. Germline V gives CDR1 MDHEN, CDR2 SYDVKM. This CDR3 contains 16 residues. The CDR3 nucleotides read TGTGCCAGCACCGATGGCGGGGGGCAAACTAACTATGGCTACACCTTC. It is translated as CASTDGGGQTNYGYTF.

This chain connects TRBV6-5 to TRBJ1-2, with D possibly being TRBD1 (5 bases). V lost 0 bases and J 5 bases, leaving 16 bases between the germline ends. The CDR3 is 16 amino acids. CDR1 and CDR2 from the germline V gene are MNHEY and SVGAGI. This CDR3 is CASSYSFGGTGYGYTF. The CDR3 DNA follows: TGTGCCAGCAGTTACTCGTTCGGGGGTACGGGTTATGGCTACACCTTC.

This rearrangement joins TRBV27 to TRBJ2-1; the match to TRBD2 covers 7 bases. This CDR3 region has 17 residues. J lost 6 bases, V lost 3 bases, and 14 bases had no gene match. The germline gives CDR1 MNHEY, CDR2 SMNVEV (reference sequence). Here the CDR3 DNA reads TGTGCCAGCAGTTTTTACGCGACTAGCCAACTCGTCAATGAGCAGTTCTTC. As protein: CASSFYATSQLVNEQFF.

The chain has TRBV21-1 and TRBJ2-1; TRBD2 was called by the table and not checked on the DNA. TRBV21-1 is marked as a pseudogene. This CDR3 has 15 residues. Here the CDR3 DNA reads TGTGCCAGCAGCAAAGCCCGGGGCTCCTACAATGAGCAGTTCTTC. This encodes CASSKARGSYNEQFF.

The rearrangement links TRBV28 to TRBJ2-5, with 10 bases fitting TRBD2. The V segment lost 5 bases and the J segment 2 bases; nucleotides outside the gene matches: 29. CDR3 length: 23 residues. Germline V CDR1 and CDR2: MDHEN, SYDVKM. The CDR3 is CASSRKRGSSGSYLKSLQETQYF. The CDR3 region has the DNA TGTGCCAGCAGTAGGAAGCGGGGGTCTAGCGGGAGTTACCTCAAGAGCCTACAAGAGACCCAGTACTTC.

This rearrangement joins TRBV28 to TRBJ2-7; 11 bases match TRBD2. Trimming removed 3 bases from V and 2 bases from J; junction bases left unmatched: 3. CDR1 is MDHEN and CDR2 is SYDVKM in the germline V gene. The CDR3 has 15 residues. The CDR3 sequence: CASSFVAGGTYEQYF. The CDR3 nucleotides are TGTGCCAGCAGTTTCGTAGCGGGAGGGACCTACGAGCAGTACTTC.

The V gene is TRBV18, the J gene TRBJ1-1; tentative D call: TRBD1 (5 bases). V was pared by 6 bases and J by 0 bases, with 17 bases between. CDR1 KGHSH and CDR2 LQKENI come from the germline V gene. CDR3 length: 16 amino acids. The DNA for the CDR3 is TGTGCCAGCTCCCCTAAGGGACTATCTTTGAACACTGAAGCTTTCTTT. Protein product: CASSPKGLSLNTEAFF.

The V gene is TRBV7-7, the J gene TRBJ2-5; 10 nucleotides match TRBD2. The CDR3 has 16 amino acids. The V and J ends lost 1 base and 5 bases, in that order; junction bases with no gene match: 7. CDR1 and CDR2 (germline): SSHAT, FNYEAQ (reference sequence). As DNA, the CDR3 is TGTGCCAGCAGCTTAGGGGCAGCGGGAGGGCCGGAGACCCAGTACTTC. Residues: CASSLGAAGGPETQYF.

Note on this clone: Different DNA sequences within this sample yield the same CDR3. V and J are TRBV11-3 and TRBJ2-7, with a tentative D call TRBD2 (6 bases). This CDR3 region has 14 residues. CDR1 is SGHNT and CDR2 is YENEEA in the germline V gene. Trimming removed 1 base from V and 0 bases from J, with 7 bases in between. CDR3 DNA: TGTGCCAGCAGCTTAGGCGGGACCTCCTACGAGCAGTACTTC. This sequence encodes CASSLGGTSYEQYF.

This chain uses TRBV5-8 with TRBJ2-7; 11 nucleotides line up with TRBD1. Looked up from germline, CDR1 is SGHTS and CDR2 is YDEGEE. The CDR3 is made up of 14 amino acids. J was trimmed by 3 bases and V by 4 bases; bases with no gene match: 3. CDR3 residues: CASSRDRGVYEQYF. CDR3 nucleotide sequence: TGTGCCAGCAGCCGGGACAGGGGGGTCTACGAGCAGTACTTC.